The subject of this entry is one T cell receptor beta chain. Data came from immunoSEQ multiplex PCR; TCRdb stores just in-frame clones and leaves some out. The data hold 100,000 to 140,000 clones, with around 92% observed a single time. The sample is drawn from a study of T cell responses to AZD1222 COVID-19 vaccine. The germline gives CDR1 LNHDA, CDR2 SQIVND (reference sequence). Trimming left V 0 bases short and J 8 bases short, with 10 bases between. This CDR3 has 13 residues. Pooled samples include second doses given at about 4 or 12 weeks. The chain recombines TRBV19 with TRBJ1-2; maybe TRBD1 (6 bases). Sample: peripheral blood, taken 28 days after the second AZD1222 dose. This receptor was obtained from an adult who received the AZD1222 COVID-19 vaccine. The CDR3 DNA reads as TGTGCCAGTAGTATAGATGCCAGGGGAGGCTACACCTTC. This gives the protein CASSIDARGGYTF.